This T cell receptor (beta chain) was captured by sequencing in a study of cytomegalovirus exposure and HLA in healthy donors (dated by TCRdb to about 2017). Context from the whole study: An earlier analysis of 587 of the donors reported 276 Gb of sequence data and approximately 120 million unique TCR beta sequences obtained from approximately 180 million T cells. Of the roughly 400 genotyped donors, over 80% were placed in the genetic ancestry cluster associated with self-reported Caucasian donors. To predict cytomegalovirus infection status, the study combined high-throughput TCR immunosequencing, statistical association of individual TCRs with disease status, and machine learning. A handful of DR-DQ haplotypes were handled as single units for association and clustering because linkage in the cohort was strong. The study aimed to test whether cataloging public T cell receptors could reveal signatures of past pathogen exposure. A later genetic analysis used genome-wide SNP genotypes for about 60% of the 666 donors, treating that subset as a discovery cohort. A separate validation cohort of roughly 120 different subjects was used in addition to the roughly 670-subject first cohort. Approximately 300 gigabases of sequencing data and 70 million to 100 million unique TCR sequences made up an early release that covered roughly 670 HLA-typed donors. To study patterns of TCR occurrence, a later analysis re-analyzed previously published TCR beta repertoires from 666 donors and added high-resolution HLA genotyping. In an earlier analysis of a few hundred of the donors, high-throughput TCR beta sequencing was used to judge whether each TCR beta V gene segment behaved as functional or pseudogenic. HLA typing covered class I and class II loci at four-digit resolution. All discovery cohort repertoires had been generated on a single sequencing platform. On average, roughly 240,000 unique TCR beta nucleotide sequences were sequenced per donor among 398 genotyped donors of the cohort, with roughly a sixth of those sequences being non-productive. Typing coverage differed by locus: A, B, C, DRB1 and DQB1 were typed in roughly 629-630 donors, DQA1 in around 500, DPA1 in around 600, and DPB1 in just under 490. Donor age, sex, ethnicity and CMV serostatus were compiled alongside the repertoire data. In the later analysis, no new phenotypic data were used to find candidate immune exposures; instead, reliance was placed on TCR beta sequences and their occurrence across donors. Using immunosequencing, the study profiled T cell repertoires from about 650 subjects and related those repertoires to cytomegalovirus serostatus.

In total, approximately 700 healthy bone marrow donors made up the cohort. All cohort members were sampled while nominally healthy, although unrecorded immune exposures were likely present. The donor tested CMV seropositive and was one of the 289 seropositive cohort members. Each donor provided a peripheral blood sample, and peripheral blood mononuclear cells were used for TCR beta sequencing. Genomic DNA was extracted from the blood cell samples with the Qiagen DNeasy Blood Extraction Kit. Paper-wide results and their limitations: The study gave a list of under 200 TCR beta chains associated with cytomegalovirus. The presence/absence analyses assumed that sequencing depth was roughly uniform across donors, and that assumption may not be true. For the cohort, immune exposure information was limited to CMV serostatus. Correlated functional status among segregating V segments might reflect linkage disequilibrium, but an unknown experimental factor could not be ruled out. Broadly in line with IMGT annotations, most TCR beta V segments showed up in productive rearrangements about 87% or about 30% of the time in an earlier analysis of 587 of the donors. Cytomegalovirus status was reported to be diagnosed by the classifier with high specificity and sensitivity in both the original and validation cohorts. A further reported finding was that TCR beta sequences accurately predicted the HLA-A and HLA-B alleles for most subjects in the first cohort. According to a later genetic analysis, donors in an Asian-associated ancestry cluster had fewer N-insertions in productive TCRs than the approximately 710-donor mean. The authors suggested that the approach could potentially be generalized to other disease states and immunological phenotypes. In a later genetic analysis, a missense DCLRE1C variant was associated with V-gene and J-gene trimming of TCR beta chains, and the association was replicated in an independent cohort. The cohort was sequenced for TCR beta chains only, and without alpha or paired-chain data the features that could be detected were limited. According to a later analysis, most CMV-associated TCR beta chains appeared to be HLA-restricted, and the HLA associations seemed to be driven largely by CMV exposure. In vitro tests confirmed that a few of the cytomegalovirus-associated TCR beta chains recognize cytomegalovirus antigens. Most TCR sequences were observed very rarely across donors, whereas some public TCRs were present in many individuals. Because counts were too low, roughly 17 rarely observed V segments, including chromosome 9 orphons, were left out of the earlier analysis of several hundred of the donors. In a later analysis, HLA-associated TCR beta chains were found to be more clonally expanded and to have lower generation probabilities than equally common non-associated chains. Because HLA typing was missing for some donors at each locus, association tests included only the typed subset. Because the 87-base-pair reads could not distinguish some IMGT-functional V segments, including TRBV6-2 and TRBV6-3, those segments were excluded. A cluster of highly shared sequence variants was judged likely to represent a technical artifact of the sequencing pipeline. According to a later analysis, TCR association rates differed among HLA loci, with DRB1 alleles showing the most associated TCRs and HLA-C alleles showing the fewest. Specific HLA alleles were associated with more than 15,000 TCR beta sequences at a false discovery rate of 0.05 in a later analysis. Assigning TCR associations to individual alleles was difficult when HLA alleles, especially DR and DQ, strongly co-occurred. In a later analysis, several top co-occurrence clusters were reported to appear linked to parvovirus B19, influenza, CMV and Epstein-Barr virus.

The CDR3, cysteine through phenylalanine, is 15 amino acids long. Only the CDR3 DNA stays, 45 bases, in frame from base 1. The V end gives up 6 bases and the J end 5 bases, leaving 6 bases in the junction not matched to a gene. Via the germline V gene, CDR1 is KGHSH and CDR2 LQKENI. About this clone: Its antigen specificity is not known. No qualities accompany the bases; no much larger clone lies one base away.

The library was made by the immunoSEQ multiplex PCR assay. For the multiplex PCR, a mixture combining 60 forward primers for TCR Vbeta segments and 13 reverse primers for TCR Jbeta segments was used. The CDR3 region of rearranged TCR beta genes was amplified from genomic DNA by a multiplex PCR assay. On the Illumina HiSeq System, the amplified TCR beta libraries were sequenced as 87-base-pair reads. On the study's bioinformatics: Across the 600 to 700 repertoires, a later analysis counted 60 million to 90 million unique TCR beta chains, 9.5 million to 12 million of which were shared by at least two donors. Raw reads were error-corrected and collapsed into unique sequences by a nearest-neighbor algorithm in which closely related sequences were merged to remove PCR and sequencing errors. V, D and J gene segments were assigned by aligning CDR3 sequences to IMGT reference sequences. For a sequence to be retained, a match of at least six nucleotides to both a V gene segment and a J gene segment was required. Rearrangements were classified as productive when the CDR3 lacked stop codons and remained in frame with V and J, and all other rearrangements were classified as non-productive. CDR3 was defined according to IMGT convention as the region running from the second conserved V-encoded cysteine to the conserved J-encoded phenylalanine. Sequences without an unambiguous match to a single V gene segment were excluded from the earlier analysis of about 640 of the donors. An earlier analysis of a few hundred of the donors called V segments functional above 56.7% productive rearrangements and segregating when the between-donor standard deviation exceeded 5%. A statistical classification framework was developed to diagnose cytomegalovirus status using the catalog of TCR beta chain sequences. V and J gene assignment, in a later analysis, came from comparing TCR nucleotide sequences with IMGT/GENE-DB human TR gene sequences. In a later analysis, CDR3 sequences and most-parsimonious VDJ recombination scenarios were assigned using the TCRdist pipeline. In a later analysis, each TCR beta chain was defined by its CDR3 amino acid sequence together with its V-gene family, and reads without a unique V-gene family were excluded. A later analysis removed 500 to 650 highly shared, low-generation-probability nucleotide sequences to deal with suspected cross-contamination and a sequencing artifact. A later analysis calculated a clonal expansion index for each public chain from normalized within-repertoire ranks of inferred template counts. Generation probabilities in a later analysis came from a VDJ recombination model fitted to out-of-frame rearrangements, and those results were checked against IGoR. In a later analysis, TCR-TCR, TCR-HLA and TCR-CMV co-occurrence was scored with hypergeometric tests, and a repertoire-size bias correction was applied to TCR pairs. A later analysis estimated false discovery rates by permuting HLA or CMV assignments 20 times. In a later analysis, co-occurring TCRs were grouped with DBSCAN, and TCRdist sequence similarity was added when clustering was performed within HLA-allele-positive subsets. Repertoires with fewer than 30,000 or more than 120,000 public chains, plus five repertoires with anomalous nucleotide sharing, were excluded from co-occurrence clustering. The immuneACCESS repertoire file appears here via TCRdb, limited to in-frame rearrangements. These files lack a portion of the clones; in checked studies, under half of the deficit traces to unresolved V genes, and the cause of the others is not known. That table furnishes V, J and clone size, whereas the DNA furnished D and trimming. The sample table records 150,000 to 200,000 clones; over 75% of these occur just once. The leading ten clones occupy approximately 6.3% of the sample.

Material for sequencing was PBMCs. The rearranged chain carries TRBV18 and TRBJ2-2; TRBD1 aligns with 10 central bases. The sequence was obtained from a man aged 35 to 55 in good health and CMV-seropositive. The CDR3 here reads CASSGTGESTGELFF. The bases read TGTGCCAGCTCCGGGACAGGGGAAAGTACCGGGGAGCTGTTTTTT.